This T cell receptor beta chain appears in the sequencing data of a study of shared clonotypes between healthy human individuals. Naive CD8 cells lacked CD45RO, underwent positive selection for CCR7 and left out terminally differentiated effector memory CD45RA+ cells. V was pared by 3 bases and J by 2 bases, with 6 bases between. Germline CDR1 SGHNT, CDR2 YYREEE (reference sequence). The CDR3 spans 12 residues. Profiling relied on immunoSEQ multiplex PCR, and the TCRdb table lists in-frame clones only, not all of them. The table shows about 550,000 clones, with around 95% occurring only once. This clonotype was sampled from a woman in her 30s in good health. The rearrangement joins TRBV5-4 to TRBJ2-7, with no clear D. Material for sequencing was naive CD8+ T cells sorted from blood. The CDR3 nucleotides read TGTGCCAGCAGCTCGGCAGCCTACGAGCAGTACTTC. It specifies CASSSAAYEQYF. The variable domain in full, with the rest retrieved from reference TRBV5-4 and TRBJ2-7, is ETGVTQSPTHLIKTRGQQVTLRCSSQSGHNTVSWYQQALGQGPQFIFQYYREEENGRGNFPPRFSGLQFPNYSSELNVNALELDDSALYLCASSSAAYEQYFGPGTRLTVT.